This paragraph covers one T cell receptor beta chain sequence. This CDR3 comprises 15 residues. Germline-derived CDR1 and CDR2 are ENHRY and SYGVKD. The junction had 1 base not matched to a gene; V was cut back by 5 bases and J by 1 base. Generated by immunoSEQ multiplex PCR, the TCRdb table keeps only in-frame clones and is missing some. The sample lists roughly 250,000 clones; around 90% were seen once. The entry originates in a study of blood T cell repertoires in COVID-19. About the research overall: The United States, Italy and Spain provided the acute and convalescent COVID-19 samples. Sources were T cells, B-cell-depleted T cells, or PBMCs; the material itself was cDNA or gDNA.

The cohort comprised adults aged roughly 18 to 95 years residing in under 30 US areas. This receptor was identified in a woman under 30 who had recovered from COVID-19. Input material: PBMCs or T cells enriched from blood (not recorded which). The J gene is TRBJ2-5, the V gene TRBV10-3; 13 bases match TRBD2. The CDR3 protein is CAISWTSGGQETQYF. CDR3 DNA sequence: TGTGCCATCAGTTGGACTAGCGGGGGCCAAGAGACCCAGTACTTC.